The next 13 T cell receptor beta chains were all read from a single sample in a study of T cell changes during pregnancy in multiple sclerosis. Produced via immunoSEQ multiplex PCR; TCRdb's table is partial and in-frame only. The data contain 80,000 to 130,000 clones, approximately 94% of them singletons. Sequenced material: peripheral blood, taken before pregnancy. The receptors derive from a female donor with multiple sclerosis, enrolled in a pregnancy study.

The rearrangement links TRBV7-9 to TRBJ2-1; D uncertain. The CDR3 extends over 16 amino acids. Per germline, CDR1 SEHNR and CDR2 FQNEAQ (reference sequence). V lost 2 bases, J lost 6 bases, and 17 bases lay in between. Here the CDR3 DNA reads TGTGCCAGCAGCTTATCCGGTTTCCGTCTTGTCAATGAGCAGTTCTTC. Translated: CASSLSGFRLVNEQFF.

V usage is TRBV10-2 and J usage is TRBJ2-7; TRBD2 matches 9 bases. CDR3 size: 15 residues. From germline, CDR1 is WSHSY and CDR2 SAAADI. J lost 2 bases, V lost 2 bases, and 4 bases had no gene match. CDR3 residues: CASSEGEREAYEQYF. CDR3 sequence (DNA): TGCGCCAGCAGTGAGGGCGAGCGGGAGGCCTACGAGCAGTACTTC.

The chain carries TRBV19 and TRBJ1-1; weak D call: TRBD1 (6 bases). The V end lost 6 bases, the J end lost 2 bases, and 13 bases lay between the germline ends. The CDR3 runs to 14 residues. CDR1 and CDR2 (germline): LNHDA, SQIVND (reference sequence). The CDR3 nucleotides are TGTGCCAGTAGAAAGGACAGTTCCAACACTGAAGCTTTCTTT. Its protein is CASRKDSSNTEAFF.

This clone turned up a few times. The J gene is TRBJ2-2, the V gene TRBV5-4, with D maybe TRBD2 (5 bases). Trimming took off 0 bases at V and 2 bases at J, with 11 bases between the two ends. The CDR3 length is 16 residues. The germline V gene encodes CDR1 SGHNT and CDR2 YYREEE (reference sequence). For the CDR3, the DNA is TGTGCCAGCAGCTTGGCCGGGGAAATCAACACCGGGGAGCTGTTTTTT. This codes for CASSLAGEINTGELFF.

The V and J genes are TRBV4-1 and TRBJ1-4, with D hard to call. The germline V gene encodes CDR1 MGHRA and CDR2 YSYEKL. This CDR3 comprises 13 residues. Trimming left V 4 bases short and J 6 bases short, with 9 bases between. The chain's CDR3 is CASSLEADEKLFF. CDR3 coding DNA: TGCGCCAGCAGCCTGGAGGCGGATGAAAAACTGTTTTTT.

The CDR3 protein is CASSLAPRVNEQYF. The CDR3 nucleotides read TGCGCCAGCAGCTTGGCCCCGCGGGTGAACGAGCAGTACTTC. The V gene is TRBV5-1, the J gene TRBJ2-7; the D gene is possibly TRBD2 (5 bases). The CDR3 runs to 14 residues. Germline V CDR1 and CDR2: SGHRS, YFSETQ. The ends were cut back, 0 bases at V and 5 bases at J, with 12 bases in the middle.

V gene TRBV5-1 combines with J gene TRBJ2-4; 12 positions agree with TRBD1. J was trimmed by 6 bases and V by 0 bases; bases with no gene match: 4. CDR3 size: 16 residues. Per the germline V gene, CDR1 is SGHRS and CDR2 is YFSETQ. CDR3 in DNA: TGCGCCAGCAGCTTGGAGGGACAGGGGGCGGGAAACATTCAGTACTTC. Its translation is CASSLEGQGAGNIQYF.

The chain employs TRBV19 and TRBJ2-7; D is unclear. Germline V gene lookup returns CDR1 LNHDA and CDR2 SQIVND (reference sequence). CDR3 length: 12 amino acids. The V and J ends lost 8 bases and 6 bases respectively, with 14 bases between them. The CDR3 is CASWPGFGEQYF. The DNA for the CDR3 is TGTGCCAGTTGGCCGGGTTTCGGCGAGCAGTACTTC.

The chain uses TRBV27 and TRBJ2-2, with unresolved D. Trimming shortened V by 8 bases and J by 5 bases, and 9 bases separated the two germline ends. This CDR3 has 12 residues. Looked up from germline, CDR1 is MNHEY and CDR2 is SMNVEV (reference sequence). CDR3: CASYSLTGELFF. Written as DNA, the CDR3 is TGTGCCAGCTACAGCTTGACCGGGGAGCTGTTTTTT.

CDR3 DNA: TGCGCCAGCAGCCCTCCGGGACAGGCCGCCGGCGAGCAGTACTTC. Its translation is CASSPPGQAAGEQYF. V gene TRBV4-1 combines with J gene TRBJ2-7; TRBD1 agrees at 8 bases. CDR3 size: 15 residues. With 4 bases clipped from V and 6 bases from J, the junction kept 11 bases outside the gene matches. The V gene's germline CDR1 is MGHRA and CDR2 YSYEKL.

The chain is built from TRBV4-3 and TRBJ1-2, with D perhaps TRBD1 (6 bases). V was clipped by 0 bases and J by 8 bases, with 16 bases between them. Per germline, CDR1 LGHNA and CDR2 YSLEER. The CDR3 runs to 15 residues. The CDR3 DNA is TGCGCCAGCAGCCAAGATTATCGGGGGGCGGGCGGCTACACCTTC. This codes for CASSQDYRGAGGYTF.

The chain has TRBV6-9 and TRBJ2-1; 11 nucleotides line up with TRBD2. CDR1 is MNHGY and CDR2 is SVAAGI in the germline V gene. There are 17 residues in the CDR3. After removal of 2 bases from V and 7 bases from J, the junction contained 10 bases not matched to a gene. The DNA for the CDR3 is TGTGCCAGCAGTTATAGTAGCGGGAGGGCCGAGAGGAATGAGCAGTTCTTC. It encodes CASSYSSGRAERNEQFF.

Details on this clone: This same CDR3 is encoded by further DNA sequences in the sample. The chain recombines TRBV14 with TRBJ1-1, with 7 bases aligning to TRBD1. V lost 3 bases to trimming and J lost 3 bases; unmatched junction nucleotides: 7. The CDR3 spans 15 residues. Germline V gene data show CDR1 as SGHDN and CDR2 as FVKESK. DNA for the CDR3: TGTGCCAGCAGCCAGAGGACAGGACGGGACACTGAAGCTTTCTTT. It yields the protein CASSQRTGRDTEAFF. Together with reference TRBV14 and TRBJ1-1, the CDR3 gives the full variable domain: EAGVTQFPSHSVIEKGQTVTLRCDPISGHDNLYWYRRVMGKEIKFLLHFVKESKQDESGMPNNRFLAERTGGTYSTLKVQPAELEDSGVYFCASSQRTGRDTEAFFGQGTRLTVV.